This entry describes one TCR beta chain. Trimming took 0 bases from V and 5 from J; bases not matched to a gene: 5. The length of the CDR3 is 16 residues. Looked up from germline, CDR1 is SGDLS and CDR2 is YYNGEE. The sample is drawn from a study of blood T cell repertoires in COVID-19. How the authors handled the data: Reference gene primer amplification yielded estimated nucleated cell counts. Sequenced by immunoSEQ multiplex PCR; TCRdb stores in-frame clones only, minus some. D and trimming come from the DNA, and the V and J calls and clone size come from that table. The sample shows under 150,000 clones, 70% to 80% of them seen only once.

The source material was peripheral blood. The source of this sequence is a human donor in a cohort sampled during active COVID-19. The chain couples TRBV9 to TRBJ2-1; TRBD2 matches 10 bases. CDR3 residues: CASSVDLAGAHNEQFF. CDR3 sequence (DNA): TGTGCCAGCAGCGTAGATCTAGCGGGGGCCCACAATGAGCAGTTCTTC.